The present entry profiles one TCR beta chain with its context. As yet, its antigen is unknown. The entry originates in a study of cytomegalovirus exposure and HLA in healthy donors. PCR amplification relied on 60 Vbeta primers (plus 13 Jbeta primers). Data came from immunoSEQ multiplex PCR; TCRdb stores just in-frame clones and leaves some out. The sample shows about 140,000 clones, 70% to 80% of them seen only once. Trimming left V 2 bases short and J 6 bases short, with 8 bases between. The CDR3 has 13 residues. CDR1 and CDR2 (germline): SNHLY, FYNNEI. Overall study results and limits: Some TCR beta chains (about 180 of them) were listed as cytomegalovirus-associated. Immune exposure information comprised only CMV serostatus.

The V call is TRBV2, the J call TRBJ1-5; a possible D gene is TRBD1 (5 bases). The sample taken for sequencing was PBMCs. The source is a male donor in good health and CMV-seronegative. The CDR3 sequence: CASSERQGQPQHF. The CDR3, as DNA: TGTGCCAGCAGTGAAAGGCAGGGTCAGCCCCAGCATTTT.